The 25 T cell receptor beta chains given below trace back to one sample, sequenced in a study of shared clonotypes between healthy human individuals. TCRdb's copy holds only in-frame clones and misses some; the assay was immunoSEQ multiplex PCR. The sample carries about 960,000 clones, more than 75% recorded once. Sequences were obtained from memory CD4+ T cells sorted from blood. Documented subset: CD45RA-negative fraction. The receptors shown here come from a man between 18 and 35 years old in good health.

The V call is TRBV5-4, the J call TRBJ2-1; tentative D call: TRBD1 (6 bases). The CDR3 consists of 15 residues. V dropped 4 bases and J dropped 7 bases, with 18 bases sitting between them. The V gene's germline CDR1 is SGHNT and CDR2 YYREEE (reference sequence). The CDR3 region has the DNA TGTGCCAGCAGCATAGACGTAACCACAGGGAATGAGCAGTTCTTC. Protein: CASSIDVTTGNEQFF. Together with reference TRBV5-4 and TRBJ2-1, the CDR3 gives the full variable domain: ETGVTQSPTHLIKTRGQQVTLRCSSQSGHNTVSWYQQALGQGPQFIFQYYREEENGRGNFPPRFSGLQFPNYSSELNVNALELDDSALYLCASSIDVTTGNEQFFGPGTRLTVL.

The chain is built from TRBV28 and TRBJ1-3; D uncertain. Germline CDR1 MDHEN, CDR2 SYDVKM. The CDR3 covers 13 residues. With 7 bases removed from V and 0 bases from J, the gap between germline ends came to 7 bases. The CDR3 sequence is CASKQFSGNTIYF. The CDR3 nucleotides read TGTGCCAGCAAACAGTTCTCTGGAAACACCATATATTTT.

This clone was found once. The gene calls are TRBV4-1 and TRBJ1-4; TRBD1 matches at 8 bases. The CDR3 consists of 15 residues. The germline CDR1 and CDR2 sequences are MGHRA and YSYEKL. Trimming cost V 0 bases and J 3 bases; bases outside gene matches: 0. The CDR3 DNA sequence: TGCGCCAGCAGCCAAGACAGGGGGCCTAATGAAAAACTGTTTTTT. Translation: CASSQDRGPNEKLFF.

This clone has more than one count but fewer than ten. This chain links TRBV11-2 with TRBJ2-7, with TRBD1 identical over 9 bases. V was clipped by 0 bases and J by 6 bases; unmatched bases: 6. The CDR3 extends over 15 amino acids. Germline V lookup: CDR1 SGHAT, CDR2 FQNNGV. This CDR3 reads CASSLDQRTGAEQYF. DNA of the CDR3: TGTGCCAGCAGCTTAGACCAAAGGACAGGGGCCGAGCAGTACTTC.

This CDR3 reads CATQDTEGTQYF. The CDR3 DNA reads as TGTGCCACGCAGGACACCGAGGGGACCCAGTACTTC. The chain is built from TRBV10-3 and TRBJ2-5; either TRBD1 or TRBD2 may fit D (5 bases each). Germline-derived CDR1 and CDR2 are ENHRY and SYGVKD. The CDR3 spans 12 residues. V lost 10 bases and J lost 7, with 16 bases in between.

This rearrangement joins TRBV7-2 to TRBJ1-4; 10 bases match TRBD1. Per germline, CDR1 SGHTA and CDR2 FQGNSA. V dropped 5 bases and J dropped 4; count of bases not matched to a gene: 4. This CDR3 comprises 15 residues. The CDR3 bases are TGTGCCAGCAGCCGACAGGGGGCGATTAATGAAAAACTGTTTTTT. Encoded protein: CASSRQGAINEKLFF.

The chain links TRBV6-5 to TRBJ1-1, with no clear D. Germline CDR1 reads MNHEY; CDR2 reads SVGAGI. With 6 bases removed from V and 3 bases from J, the gap between germline ends came to 14 bases. There are 14 residues in the CDR3. CDR3 bases: TGTGCCAGCAGCCGGACGCTAGCGGACACTGAAGCTTTCTTT. It yields the protein CASSRTLADTEAFF.

The chain combines TRBV18 with TRBJ2-6, with D tentatively TRBD1 (5 bases). Trimming shortened V by 3 bases and J by 0 bases, and 9 bases separated the two germline ends. CDR3 length equals 16 residues. Germline V gives CDR1 KGHSH, CDR2 LQKENI. CDR3 bases: TGTGCCAGCTCACCGACCAGGGCCTCTGGGGCCAACGTCCTGACTTTC. Its protein is CASSPTRASGANVLTF.

The table lists this clone with a count of one. V is TRBV11-2 and J is TRBJ2-3, with D maybe TRBD2 (5 bases). This CDR3 has 15 amino acids. V was clipped by 5 bases and J by 0 bases, with 12 bases between them. Per the germline V gene, CDR1 is SGHAT and CDR2 is FQNNGV. The CDR3: CASSPAGLSTDTQYF. The CDR3 bases are TGTGCCAGCAGCCCCGCGGGCTTAAGCACAGATACGCAGTATTTT. Full variable domain (missing parts from reference TRBV11-2 and TRBJ2-3): EAGVAQSPRYKIIEKRQSVAFWCNPISGHATLYWYQQILGQGPKLLIQFQNNGVVDDSQLPKDRFSAERLKGVDSTLKIQPAKLEDSAVYLCASSPAGLSTDTQYFGPGTRLTVL.

The rearrangement links TRBV19 to TRBJ2-3; the match to TRBD2 covers 10 bases. The V gene's germline CDR1 is LNHDA and CDR2 SQIVND (reference sequence). V was clipped by 4 bases and J by 3 bases; unmatched bases: 7. This CDR3 contains 16 residues. The CDR3 protein is CASSSSLAGATDTQYF. The DNA of the CDR3 is TGTGCCAGTAGTAGCTCCCTAGCGGGAGCGACAGATACGCAGTATTTT.

V usage is TRBV10-2 and J usage is TRBJ2-3, with 7 positions matching TRBD1. V lost 8 bases and J lost 3; bases outside the gene matches: 11. Germline loops: CDR1 WSHSY, CDR2 SAAADI. There are 15 residues in the CDR3. DNA for the CDR3: TGCGCCAGCGTCAGACAGGGTGTGGGAACAGATACGCAGTATTTT. This codes for CASVRQGVGTDTQYF.

The chain employs TRBV5-1 and TRBJ2-1, with 8 bases matching TRBD1. The CDR3 is made up of 15 amino acids. The germline gives CDR1 SGHRS, CDR2 YFSETQ. V lost 2 bases to trimming and J lost 10 bases; unmatched junction nucleotides: 11. This CDR3 is CASSLETGATGEQFF. The CDR3 nucleotides are TGCGCCAGCAGCTTAGAGACAGGGGCCACCGGGGAGCAGTTCTTC. Looking up the rest from reference TRBV5-1 and TRBJ2-1 gives the full variable domain: KAGVTQTPRYLIKTRGQQVTLSCSPISGHRSVSWYQQTPGQGLQFLFEYFSETQRNKGNFPGRFSGRQFSNSRSEMNVSTLELGDSALYLCASSLETGATGEQFFGPGTRLTVL.

The chain links TRBV15 to TRBJ2-1, with a weak D call TRBD2 (5 bases). The CDR3 totals 18 residues. V lost 0 bases, J lost 4 bases, and 19 bases lay in between. CDR1 is LNHNV, CDR2 YYDKDF, per germline (reference sequence). This chain's CDR3 is CATSRDVGIQSRYNEQFF. CDR3 coding DNA: TGTGCCACCAGCAGAGATGTCGGGATCCAGAGTAGGTACAATGAGCAGTTCTTC.

In its sample, this clone was seen a few times. The chain carries TRBV10-1 and TRBJ2-3; D uncertain. This CDR3 spans 13 amino acids. The germline V and J ends were trimmed by 0 bases and 2 bases, with 3 bases remaining between them. Germline V gene sequence: CDR1 WNHNN, CDR2 SYGVQD (reference sequence). The CDR3 here is CASSESNTDTQYF. Here the CDR3 DNA reads TGCGCCAGCAGTGAGTCGAACACAGATACGCAGTATTTT.

There are many counts of this clone. The V call is TRBV30, the J call TRBJ2-2; D is unclear. There are 12 residues in the CDR3. Germline CDR1 GTSNPN, CDR2 SVGIG (reference sequence). Trimming took off 1 base at V and 4 bases at J, with 4 bases between the two ends. CDR3 sequence reads: CAWSARTGELFF. The CDR3 DNA follows: TGTGCCTGGAGTGCGCGCACCGGGGAGCTGTTTTTT.

The count of this clone is one. Different DNA sequences within this sample yield the same CDR3. The chain uses TRBV29-1 and TRBJ1-1; a possible D gene is TRBD1 (5 bases). Trimming removed 6 bases from V and 0 bases from J, with 5 bases in between. The CDR3 runs 11 residues. From germline, CDR1 is SQVTM and CDR2 ANQGSEA. This CDR3 reads CSVTVNTEAFF. CDR3 coding DNA: TGCAGCGTGACAGTGAACACTGAAGCTTTCTTT.

This chain links TRBV5-1 with TRBJ2-1, with a possible D match to TRBD2 (7 bases). CDR1 is SGHRS, CDR2 YFSETQ, per germline. The ends were cut back, 4 bases at V and 3 bases at J, with 14 bases in the middle. The CDR3 totals 15 residues. The CDR3 region has the DNA TGCGCCAGCAGCGCGGCGGGGGCCAGCTACAATGAGCAGTTCTTC. This sequence encodes CASSAAGASYNEQFF.

Turning to this clone: A clone one base away is much larger, so this may be a read error. This chain links TRBV11-2 with TRBJ1-3, with D perhaps TRBD1 (5 bases). The V gene lost 5 bases and the J gene lost 0 bases, with 5 bases spanning the gap. Germline CDR1 reads SGHAT; CDR2 reads FQNNGV. The CDR3 consists of 13 residues. The CDR3 reads CASSQGSGNTIYF. Written as DNA, the CDR3 is TGTGCCAGCAGCCAGGGCTCTGGAAACACCATATATTTT.

The chain combines TRBV7-6 with TRBJ2-7; 13 bases fit TRBD2. J gave up 3 bases and V 5 bases, and 4 bases lay outside the gene matches. Germline-derived CDR1 and CDR2 are SGHVS and FNYEAQ. CDR3 length: 15 residues. CDR3 residues: CASSGGTSGIYEQYF. DNA for the CDR3: TGTGCCAGCAGCGGAGGGACTAGCGGGATCTACGAGCAGTACTTC.

This chain uses TRBV2 with TRBJ1-1; D might be TRBD1 (5 bases). Trimming took off 5 bases at V and 1 base at J, with 8 bases between the two ends. Germline lookup yields CDR1 SNHLY and CDR2 FYNNEI. CDR3 length equals 13 residues. The CDR3 sequence: CASSRGENTEAFF. The DNA of the CDR3 is TGTGCCAGCAGTAGGGGCGAGAACACTGAAGCTTTCTTT. The whole variable domain, remainder taken from reference TRBV2 and TRBJ1-1, is EPEVTQTPSHQVTQMGQEVILRCVPISNHLYFYWYRQILGQKVEFLVSFYNNEISEKSEIFDDQFSVERPDGSNFTLKIRSTKLEDSAMYFCASSRGENTEAFFGQGTRLTVV.

A single count supports this clone. This chain links TRBV6-1 with TRBJ1-6, with 11 bases fitting TRBD1. With V trimmed by 6 bases and J by 7 bases, 5 bases remained unmatched. The CDR3 sequence is 15 residues long. CDR1 is MNHNS and CDR2 is SASEGT in the germline V gene. CDR3 residues: CASSVDRGRNSPLHF. The DNA for the CDR3 is TGTGCCAGCAGCGTGGACAGGGGGCGAAATTCACCCCTCCACTTT.

The chain links TRBV2 to TRBJ2-7; unclear D gene. This CDR3 comprises 14 residues. Germline CDR1 SNHLY, CDR2 FYNNEI. The V end was cut by 4 bases, the J end by 4 bases, with 14 bases between. This chain's CDR3 is CASSAMGFSYEQYF. CDR3 DNA: TGTGCCAGCAGTGCGATGGGTTTCTCATACGAGCAGTACTTC.

The V call is TRBV30, the J call TRBJ1-5, with D possibly matching TRBD1 (5 bases). Germline lookup yields CDR1 GTSNPN and CDR2 SVGIG (reference sequence). V was cut by 0 bases and J by 0 bases, with 15 bases left in between. The CDR3 is made up of 17 amino acids. The CDR3 protein is CAWSVQKMGGSNQPQHF. CDR3 sequence (DNA): TGTGCCTGGAGTGTACAGAAAATGGGGGGTAGCAATCAGCCCCAGCATTTT. Filled out from reference TRBV30 and TRBJ1-5, the complete variable domain reads SQTIHQWPATLVQPVGSPLSLECTVEGTSNPNLYWYRQAAGRGLQLLFYSVGIGQISSEVPQNLSASRPQDRQFILSSKKLLLSDSGFYLCAWSVQKMGGSNQPQHFGDGTRLSIL.

This clone was detected a few times. The rearrangement links TRBV4-3 to TRBJ2-3; 8 bases align to TRBD1. Germline V gene data show CDR1 as LGHNA and CDR2 as YSLEER. The CDR3 is 17 amino acids. The trim removed 3 bases at V and 1 base at J, leaving 9 bases unmatched. The CDR3 DNA reads as TGCGCCAGCAGCCACCTCCGTGTGACAGGGGGCACAGATACGCAGTATTTT. This translates into CASSHLRVTGGTDTQYF.

This clone was seen many times. The gene calls are TRBV7-9 and TRBJ2-1, with D maybe TRBD1 (6 bases). CDR1 is SEHNR, CDR2 FQNEAQ, per germline (reference sequence). The CDR3 has 14 residues. V was pared by 8 bases and J by 6 bases, with 17 bases between. CDR3 bases: TGTGCCAGCCCCACCAGGGGCGACATCAATGAGCAGTTCTTC. This sequence encodes CASPTRGDINEQFF.